This T cell receptor (beta chain) was captured in a study of blood T cell repertoires in COVID-19. Study as a whole: Researchers got acute and convalescent COVID-19 samples from the United States, Italy and Spain. In each case, the material was cDNA or gDNA derived from T cells, B-cell-depleted T cells, or PBMCs.

Original processing methods: The authors estimated nucleated cell counts from reference gene primer amplification. The table came from immunoSEQ multiplex PCR; TCRdb's copy has only in-frame clones and leaves some out. V and J calls plus clone size are reproduced from that table; the DNA served to infer D and trimming. The sample has around 120,000 clones, less than 85% seen once. From germline, CDR1 is SGHNT and CDR2 YYREEE (reference sequence). The CDR3 has 13 residues. V lost 4 bases and J lost 5; bases outside the gene matches: 5. The V and J genes are TRBV5-4 and TRBJ1-2, with 7 nucleotides matching TRBD1. The sequence came from a man aged 50 or older with acute or convalescent COVID-19. Input material: peripheral blood. The CDR3 sequence is CASSHGTEYGYTF. CDR3 bases: TGTGCCAGCAGCCACGGGACAGAGTATGGCTACACCTTC.